The present TCR beta chain was sequenced within a study of blood T cell repertoires in COVID-19. The method was immunoSEQ multiplex PCR; TCRdb's version includes in-frame clones alone and lacks a portion of them. The repertoire consists of about 250,000 clones, with about 89% occurring once and the leading ten covering roughly 0.8%. Germline V gene data show CDR1 as MNHEY and CDR2 as SVGAGI. V dropped 9 bases and J dropped 9; count of bases not matched to a gene: 9. This CDR3 region has 13 residues. Sequencing used peripheral blood. The chain combines TRBV6-5 with TRBJ1-5, with 9 nucleotides matching TRBD1. The TCR originated in a man aged 25 to 40 with acute or convalescent COVID-19. In DNA form, the CDR3 reads TGTGCCAGTAAACAGGGGGCAGATCGGCCCCAGCATTTT. This translates into CASKQGADRPQHF.